This T cell receptor (beta chain) originates from a study of blood T cells in healthy people across ages. About the study: T cells yielded about one barcoded beta molecule per two cells through template switching.

For the second PCR, which ran for about 7 to 12 cycles, a sample-barcoded 5' primer and a J-beta primer mix were used. TCRdb passed the 5' RACE reads through MiXCR, listing each CDR3 protein once. This table holds fewer than 700,000 distinct CDR3 sequences, around 38% found once. The germline V and J ends were trimmed by 6 bases and 0 bases, with 13 bases remaining between them. The CDR3 is 15 amino acids. The chain uses TRBV12-3 or TRBV12-4 and TRBJ2-3, with D possibly being TRBD2 (6 bases). The sequenced sample was blood. This TCR was sampled from an elderly man in good health. The CDR3 reads CASRSPGESTDTQYF. The CDR3 DNA reads as TGTGCCAGCAGATCCCCGGGAGAAAGCACAGATACGCAGTATTTT.